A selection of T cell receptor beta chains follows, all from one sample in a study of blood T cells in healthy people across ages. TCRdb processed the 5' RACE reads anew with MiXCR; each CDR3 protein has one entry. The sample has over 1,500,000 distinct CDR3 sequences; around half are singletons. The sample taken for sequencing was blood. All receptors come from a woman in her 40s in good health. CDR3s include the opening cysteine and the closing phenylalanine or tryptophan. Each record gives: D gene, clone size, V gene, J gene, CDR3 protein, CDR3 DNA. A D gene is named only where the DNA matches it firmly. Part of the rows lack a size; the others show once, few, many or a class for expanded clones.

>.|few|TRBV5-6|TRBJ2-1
CASSLVSDEQFF
TGTGCCAGCAGCTTGGTGTCCGATGAGCAGTTCTTC
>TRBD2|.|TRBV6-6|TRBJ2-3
CASSPWVAGTQTDTQYF
TGTGCCAGCAGCCCCTGGGTAGCGGGGACACAAACAGATACGCAGTATTTT
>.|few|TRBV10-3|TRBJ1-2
CAISGDWTSANYGYTF
TGTGCCATCAGTGGGGATTGGACCTCCGCTAACTATGGCTACACCTTC
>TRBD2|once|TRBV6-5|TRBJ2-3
CASSYRGSGGDAQYF
TGTGCCAGCAGTTACCGGGGTAGCGGGGGAGATGCGCAGTATTTT
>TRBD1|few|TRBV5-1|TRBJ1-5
CASSLGDREAEQPQHF
TGCGCCAGCAGCTTGGGGGACAGGGAAGCGGAGCAGCCCCAGCATTTT
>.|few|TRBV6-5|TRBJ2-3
CASRRFADFTDTQYF
TGTGCCAGCAGACGATTTGCGGACTTCACAGATACGCAGTATTTT
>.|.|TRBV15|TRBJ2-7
CATSFGRSYEQYF
TGTGCCACCAGCTTCGGAAGGAGCTACGAGCAGTACTTC
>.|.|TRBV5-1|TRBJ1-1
CASRVRTANTEAFF
TGCGCCAGCAGAGTCAGGACGGCGAACACTGAAGCTTTCTTT
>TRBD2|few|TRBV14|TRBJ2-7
CASSQNLAGGYEQYF
TGTGCCAGCAGCCAGAACTTAGCGGGGGGCTACGAGCAGTACTTC
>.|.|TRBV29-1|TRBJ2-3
CSADGLADTQYF
TGCAGCGCCGACGGGCTAGCAGATACGCAGTATTTT
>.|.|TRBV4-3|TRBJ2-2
CASSQEFGRVGELFF
TGCGCCAGCAGCCAAGAGTTTGGAAGGGTGGGGGAGCTGTTTTTT
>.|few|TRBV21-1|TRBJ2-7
CASSNPQTSYEQYF
TGTGCCAGCAGCAATCCACAGACCTCCTACGAGCAGTACTTC
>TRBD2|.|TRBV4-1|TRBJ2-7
CASGRTSWHEQYF
TGCGCCAGCGGTCGGACTAGCTGGCACGAGCAGTACTTC
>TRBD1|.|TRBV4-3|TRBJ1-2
CASSQDKGAFDGYTF
TGCGCCAGCAGCCAAGATAAGGGGGCCTTCGATGGCTACACCTTC
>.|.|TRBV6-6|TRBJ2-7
CVSSYPQGHEQYF
TGTGTCAGCAGTTACCCCCAGGGGCACGAGCAGTACTTC
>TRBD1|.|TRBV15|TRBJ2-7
CATSRDPDRGSSEQYF
TGTGCCACCAGCAGAGATCCCGACAGGGGAAGCTCCGAGCAGTACTTC
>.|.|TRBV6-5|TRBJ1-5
CASSYGPVFSNQPQHF
TGTGCCAGCAGTTACGGACCGGTCTTTAGCAATCAGCCCCAGCATTTT
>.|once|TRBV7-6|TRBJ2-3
CASSLKGESSTDTQYF
TGTGCCAGCAGCTTAAAAGGGGAATCCTCTACAGATACGCAGTATTTT
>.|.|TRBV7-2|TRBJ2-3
CASSHHTARGPYTDTQYF
TGTGCCAGCAGCCACCACACCGCGCGGGGGCCCTACACAGATACGCAGTATTTT
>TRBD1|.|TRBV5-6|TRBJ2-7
CASSPFRQGDYEQYF
TGTGCCAGCAGCCCCTTCCGACAGGGAGACTACGAGCAGTACTTC
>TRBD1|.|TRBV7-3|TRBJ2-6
CASSSTDGTGGSGANVLTF
TGTGCCAGCAGCTCAACTGATGGGACAGGGGGATCTGGGGCCAACGTCCTGACTTTC
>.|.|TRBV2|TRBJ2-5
CASSEREGETQYF
TGTGCCAGCAGTGAACGCGAGGGAGAGACCCAGTACTTC
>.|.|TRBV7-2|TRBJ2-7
CASSPVRRGHEQYF
TGTGCCAGCAGCCCAGTGCGTCGGGGCCACGAGCAGTACTTC
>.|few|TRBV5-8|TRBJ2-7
CASSLMGVNEQYF
TGTGCCAGCAGCTTGATGGGGGTAAACGAGCAGTACTTC
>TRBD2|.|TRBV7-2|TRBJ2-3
CASSGLRAGVADTQYF
TGTGCCAGCAGCGGTCTTCGAGCGGGGGTGGCAGATACGCAGTATTTT
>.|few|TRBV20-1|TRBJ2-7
CSAREGGPHEQYF
TGCAGTGCTAGGGAGGGGGGGCCCCACGAGCAGTACTTC
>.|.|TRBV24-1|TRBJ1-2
CATSDFGDWGYTF
TGTGCCACCAGTGATTTCGGTGATTGGGGCTACACCTTC
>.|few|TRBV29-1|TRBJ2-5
CSVGSSQETQYF
TGCAGCGTTGGGTCCAGCCAAGAGACCCAGTACTTC
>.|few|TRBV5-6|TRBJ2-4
CASSLLQGLAKNIQYF
TGTGCCAGCAGCTTACTCCAGGGGCTAGCCAAAAACATTCAGTACTTC
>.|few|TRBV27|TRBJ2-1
CASSHTGVMPYNEQFF
TGTGCCAGCAGTCATACCGGGGTGATGCCCTACAATGAGCAGTTCTTC
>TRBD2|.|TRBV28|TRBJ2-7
CASSPRLAGDSEQYF
TGTGCCAGCAGTCCTAGACTAGCCGGCGACTCCGAGCAGTACTTC
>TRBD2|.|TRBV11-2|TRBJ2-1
CASSGLAGYFEQFF
TGTGCCAGCTCTGGGCTAGCGGGATACTTTGAGCAGTTCTTC
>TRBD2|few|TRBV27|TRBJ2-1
CASSVFGGNEQFF
TGTGCCAGCAGTGTTTTCGGGGGGAATGAGCAGTTCTTC
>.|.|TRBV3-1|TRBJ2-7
CASSQEFRYNEQYF
TGTGCCAGCAGCCAAGAGTTCCGCTACAATGAGCAGTACTTC
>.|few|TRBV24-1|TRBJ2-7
CATSRTGRPYEQYF
TGTGCCACCAGCAGAACCGGGCGACCCTACGAGCAGTACTTC
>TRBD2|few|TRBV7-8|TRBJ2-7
CASSPGGSGGTYEQYF
TGTGCCAGCAGCCCCGGGGGTAGCGGGGGGACCTACGAGCAGTACTTC
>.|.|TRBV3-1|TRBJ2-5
CASSNPNEKTQYF
TGTGCCAGCAGCAACCCGAACGAGAAGACCCAGTACTTC
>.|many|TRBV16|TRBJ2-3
CASSPTQGTDTQYF
TGTGCCAGCAGTCCGACTCAGGGGACAGATACGCAGTATTTT
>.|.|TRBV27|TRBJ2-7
CASSRGHVPYNEQYF
TGTGCCAGCAGTCGGGGACATGTACCTTACAATGAGCAGTACTTC
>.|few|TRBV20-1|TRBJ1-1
CSARHSRKNTEAFF
TGCAGTGCTAGACACTCCCGGAAGAACACTGAAGCTTTCTTT
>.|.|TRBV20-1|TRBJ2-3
CSASLLPRTDTQYF
TGCAGTGCCTCTCTCCTACCCCGCACAGATACGCAGTATTTT
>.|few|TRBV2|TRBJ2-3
CASTTGSDTQYF
TGTGCCAGCACAACAGGGTCAGATACGCAGTATTTT
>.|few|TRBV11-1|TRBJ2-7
CASSLALQGTQYF
TGTGCCAGCAGCTTAGCCCTACAGGGTACCCAGTACTTC
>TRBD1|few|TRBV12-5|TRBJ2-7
CASGFPWTGDFYEQYF
TGTGCTAGTGGTTTTCCCTGGACAGGAGACTTCTACGAGCAGTACTTC
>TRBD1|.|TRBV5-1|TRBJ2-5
CASSLSGTGDSPLLQYF
TGCGCCAGCAGCTTATCCGGGACAGGTGACTCCCCTCTACTCCAGTACTTC
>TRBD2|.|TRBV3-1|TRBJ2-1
CASSQSGGLAGNNEQFF
TGTGCCAGCAGCCAGTCGGGAGGTCTAGCGGGCAACAATGAGCAGTTCTTC
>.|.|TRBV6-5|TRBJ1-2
CASTPTGLGGYTF
TGTGCCAGCACTCCCACCGGCTTGGGTGGCTACACCTTC
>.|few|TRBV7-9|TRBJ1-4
CASSLEVVGSEKLFF
TGTGCCAGCAGCTTAGAGGTGGTGGGGAGTGAAAAACTGTTTTTT
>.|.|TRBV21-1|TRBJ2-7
CAVGGGEYYEQYF
TGTGCCGTCGGGGGCGGGGAGTACTACGAGCAGTACTTC
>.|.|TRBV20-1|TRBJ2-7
CSASVYEQYF
TGCAGTGCAAGTGTCTACGAGCAGTACTTC
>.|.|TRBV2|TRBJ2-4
CASSSSRENIQYF
TGTGCCAGCTCCAGCAGCAGGGAAAACATTCAGTACTTC
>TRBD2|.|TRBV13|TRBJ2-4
CASSLRGGTVLAKNIQYF
TGTGCCAGCAGCCTCCGGGGAGGGACCGTTCTAGCCAAAAACATTCAGTACTTC
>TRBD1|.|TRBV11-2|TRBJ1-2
CASSPAWGQGYGYTF
TGTGCCAGCAGCCCTGCGTGGGGACAGGGGTATGGCTACACCTTC
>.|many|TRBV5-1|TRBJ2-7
CASSFEGYEQYF
TGCGCCAGCAGCTTTGAGGGTTACGAGCAGTACTTC
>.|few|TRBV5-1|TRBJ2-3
CASSLGATSTDTQYF
TGTGCCAGCAGCTTAGGGGCTACCAGCACAGATACGCAGTATTTT